The next 9 T cell receptor beta chains were all read from a single sample in a study of CD8+ T cells in alopecia areata. Treatment defined: oral pan-JAK inhibitor, 5-10 mg twice daily. Investigators isolated RNA and reverse transcribed it into cDNA to act as the sequencing template. The table came from immunoSEQ multiplex PCR; TCRdb's copy has only in-frame clones and leaves some out. This repertoire shows some 170,000 clones, roughly 50% found once; its top ten account for under 20%. Sequenced material: CD4+ T cells sorted from blood, taken at approximately week 56, from a patient treated with tofacitinib. All receptors come from a human donor with alopecia areata.

The chain combines TRBV5-1 with TRBJ2-2; D remains ambiguous. The CDR3 is 13 residues long. V shed 4 bases and J shed 5 bases, with 9 bases lying between them. Germline assignment: CDR1 SGHRS and CDR2 YFSETQ. The CDR3 spells CASSETLTGELFF. The CDR3 nucleotides are TGCGCCAGCAGCGAGACACTTACCGGGGAGCTGTTTTTT. Full variable domain (outside the CDR3, taken from reference TRBV5-1 and TRBJ2-2): KAGVTQTPRYLIKTRGQQVTLSCSPISGHRSVSWYQQTPGQGLQFLFEYFSETQRNKGNFPGRFSGRQFSNSRSEMNVSTLELGDSALYLCASSETLTGELFFGEGSRLTVL.

The V gene is TRBV5-6, the J gene TRBJ1-4; a possible D gene is TRBD1 (5 bases). CDR1 SGHDT and CDR2 YYEEEE come from the germline V gene. The ends were cut back, 5 bases at V and 10 bases at J, with 12 bases in the middle. The CDR3 is 12 residues long. CDR3 sequence reads: CASRSDGGKLFF. DNA for the CDR3: TGTGCCAGCAGATCAGACGGGGGAAAACTGTTTTTT.

Of note for this clone: The same CDR3 arises from other DNA sequences in this sample as well. CDR3 nucleotides: TGTGCCAGCAGCTTAGGTGGAGGGCTGGGCAATCAGCCCCAGCATTTT. Its protein is CASSLGGGLGNQPQHF. The genes are TRBV11-2 and TRBJ1-5; D ambiguous. This CDR3 spans 16 amino acids. The V and J ends lost 1 base and 2 bases respectively, with 12 bases between them. Germline V lookup: CDR1 SGHAT, CDR2 FQNNGV.

CDR3 coding DNA: TGCGCCAGCGATGACAGCGGGGGGGACGATACGCAGTATTTT. Its translation is CASDDSGGDDTQYF. J is TRBJ2-3 and V is TRBV5-1, with 10 bases fitting TRBD2. The trim removed 7 bases at V and 6 bases at J, leaving 8 bases unmatched. Germline V gene data show CDR1 as SGHRS and CDR2 as YFSETQ. The CDR3 loop spans 14 amino acids.

This chain joins TRBV7-2 and TRBJ1-2; D possibly corresponds to TRBD1 (5 bases). This CDR3 spans 14 amino acids. Germline loops: CDR1 SGHTA, CDR2 FQGNSA. Trimming shortened V by 5 bases and J by 7 bases, and 17 bases separated the two germline ends. Here the CDR3 reads CASSPGGTLVGYTF. The CDR3 bases are TGTGCCAGCAGCCCCGGGGGGACGCTAGTTGGCTACACCTTC.

The V and J genes are TRBV29-1 and TRBJ1-3; tentative D call: TRBD1 (5 bases). With 0 bases removed from V and 4 bases from J, the gap between germline ends came to 7 bases. CDR3 length: 13 residues. Germline loops: CDR1 SQVTM, CDR2 ANQGSEA. The CDR3 loop is CSVEERQGNTIYF. In DNA, the CDR3 is TGCAGCGTTGAAGAGCGACAGGGAAACACCATATATTTT. Full variable domain (rest looked up from reference TRBV29-1 and TRBJ1-3): SAVISQKPSRDICQRGTSLTIQCQVDSQVTMMFWYRQQPGQSLTLIATANQGSEATYESGFVIDKFPISRPNLTFSTLTVSNMSPEDSSIYLCSVEERQGNTIYFGEGSWLTVV.

This chain links TRBV7-2 with TRBJ1-2; TRBD1 matches at 8 bases. CDR1 and CDR2 from the germline V gene are SGHTA and FQGNSA. The CDR3 sequence is 14 residues long. V shed 4 bases and J 4 bases; nucleotides not matched to a gene: 5. The CDR3 loop is CASSSDRGVYGYTF. The CDR3 region has the DNA TGTGCCAGCAGCTCAGACAGGGGTGTCTATGGCTACACCTTC. Full variable domain (remainder filled in from reference TRBV7-2 and TRBJ1-2): GAGVSQSPSNKVTEKGKDVELRCDPISGHTALYWYRQSLGQGLEFLIYFQGNSAPDKSGLPSDRFSAERTGGSVSTLTIQRTQQEDSAVYLCASSSDRGVYGYTFGSGTRLTVV.

Only one count was recorded for this clone. The J gene is TRBJ2-2, the V gene TRBV11-3, with 11 bases aligning to TRBD1. The J segment lost 3 bases and the V segment lost 5 bases, leaving 8 bases of the junction unmatched. Germline V CDR1 and CDR2: SGHNT, YENEEA. The CDR3 extends over 17 amino acids. The CDR3, as DNA: TGTGCCAGCAGCCACGCCGGGACAGGGGGTTACACCGGGGAGCTGTTTTTT. Translation gives CASSHAGTGGYTGELFF.

V and J are TRBV2 and TRBJ2-3; perhaps D is TRBD1 or TRBD2 (5 bases each). Germline CDR1 SNHLY, CDR2 FYNNEI. The CDR3 extends over 14 amino acids. V lost 9 bases and J lost 0, with 13 bases in between. CDR3 coding DNA: TGTGCCAGTTTGGGACGGACCAGCACAGATACGCAGTATTTT. Amino acids: CASLGRTSTDTQYF.